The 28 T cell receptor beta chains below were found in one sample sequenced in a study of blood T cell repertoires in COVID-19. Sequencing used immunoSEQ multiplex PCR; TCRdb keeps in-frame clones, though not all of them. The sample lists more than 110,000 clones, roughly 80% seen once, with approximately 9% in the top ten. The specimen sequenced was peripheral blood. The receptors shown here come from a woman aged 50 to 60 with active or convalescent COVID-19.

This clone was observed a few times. The CDR3 is CASSYVKGTYEQYF. For the CDR3, the DNA is TGTGCCAGCAGTTACGTAAAGGGGACCTACGAGCAGTACTTC. This rearrangement joins TRBV6-2 or TRBV6-3 to TRBJ2-7, with D maybe TRBD1 (5 bases). Germline V gene data show CDR1 as MNHEY and CDR2 as SVGEGT. The CDR3 length is 14 residues. V was trimmed by 2 bases and J by 2 bases, leaving 10 bases between them.

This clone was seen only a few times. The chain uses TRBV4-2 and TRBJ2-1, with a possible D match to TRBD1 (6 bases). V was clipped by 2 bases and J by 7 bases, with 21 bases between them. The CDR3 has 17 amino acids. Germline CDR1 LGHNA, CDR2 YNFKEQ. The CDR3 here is CASSQPDPRPTGNEQFF. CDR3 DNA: TGTGCCAGCAGCCAACCCGACCCTCGACCCACAGGGAATGAGCAGTTCTTC.

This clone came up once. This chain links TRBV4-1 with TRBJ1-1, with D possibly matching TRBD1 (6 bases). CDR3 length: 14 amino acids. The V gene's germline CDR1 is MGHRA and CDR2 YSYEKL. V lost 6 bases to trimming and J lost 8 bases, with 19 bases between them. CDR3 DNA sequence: TGCGCCAGCAGGGGGGACAACGCCGGAGGAGAAGCTTTCTTT. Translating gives CASRGDNAGGEAFF.

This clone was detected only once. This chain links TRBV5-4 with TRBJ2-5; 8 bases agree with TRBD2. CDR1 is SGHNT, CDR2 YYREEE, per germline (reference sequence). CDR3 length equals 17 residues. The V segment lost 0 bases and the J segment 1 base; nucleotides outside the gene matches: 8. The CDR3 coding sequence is TGTGCCAGCAGCTTGGTGTTTTTTGCGGGGGGCCAAGAGACCCAGTACTTC. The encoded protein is CASSLVFFAGGQETQYF.

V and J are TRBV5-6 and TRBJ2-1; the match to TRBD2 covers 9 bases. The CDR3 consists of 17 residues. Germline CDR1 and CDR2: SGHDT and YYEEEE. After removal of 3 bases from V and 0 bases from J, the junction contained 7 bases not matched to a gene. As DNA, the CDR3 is TGTGCCAGCAGCTCAAGCCTGACTAGCGGCTCCTACAATGAGCAGTTCTTC. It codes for CASSSSLTSGSYNEQFF. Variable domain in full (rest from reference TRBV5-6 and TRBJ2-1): DAGVTQSPTHLIKTRGQQVTLRCSPKSGHDTVSWYQQALGQGPQFIFQYYEEEERQRGNFPDRFSGHQFPNYSSELNVNALLLGDSALYLCASSSSLTSGSYNEQFFGPGTRLTVL.

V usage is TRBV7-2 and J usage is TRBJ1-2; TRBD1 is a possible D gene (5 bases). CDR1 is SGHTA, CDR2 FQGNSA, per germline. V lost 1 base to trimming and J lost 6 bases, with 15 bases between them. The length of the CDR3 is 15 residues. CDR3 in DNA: TGTGCCAGCAGCTTAGATGCAGGGTTCCCCGATGGCTACACCTTC. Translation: CASSLDAGFPDGYTF.

The CDR3 region is CASSFQLAGGDNEQFF. The CDR3 region has the DNA TGTGCCAGCAGCTTCCAACTAGCGGGAGGGGACAATGAGCAGTTCTTC. The chain employs TRBV7-9 and TRBJ2-1; TRBD2 aligns across 13 bases. CDR1 is SEHNR and CDR2 is FQNEAQ in the germline V gene (reference sequence). Trimming took 3 bases from V and 5 from J; bases not matched to a gene: 4. The CDR3 extends over 16 amino acids.

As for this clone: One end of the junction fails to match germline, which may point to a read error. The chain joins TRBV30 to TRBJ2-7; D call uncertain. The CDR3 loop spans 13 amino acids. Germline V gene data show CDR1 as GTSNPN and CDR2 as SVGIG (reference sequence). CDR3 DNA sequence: TGTGCCTGGAGTAGGAGTACTTCCTTCGAGCAGTACTTC. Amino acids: CAWSRSTSFEQYF.

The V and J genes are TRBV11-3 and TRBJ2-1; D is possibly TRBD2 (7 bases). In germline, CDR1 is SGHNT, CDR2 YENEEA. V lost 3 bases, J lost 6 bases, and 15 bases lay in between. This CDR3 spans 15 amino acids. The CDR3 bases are TGTGCCAGCAGCTTGGCGAATAGGGGGGGCAATGAGCAGTTCTTC. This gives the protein CASSLANRGGNEQFF.

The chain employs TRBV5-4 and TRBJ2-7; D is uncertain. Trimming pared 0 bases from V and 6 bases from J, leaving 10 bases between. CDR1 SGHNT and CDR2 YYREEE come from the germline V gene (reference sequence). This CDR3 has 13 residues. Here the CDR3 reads CASSLDSPGEQYF. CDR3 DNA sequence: TGTGCCAGCAGCTTGGATTCGCCGGGCGAGCAGTACTTC.

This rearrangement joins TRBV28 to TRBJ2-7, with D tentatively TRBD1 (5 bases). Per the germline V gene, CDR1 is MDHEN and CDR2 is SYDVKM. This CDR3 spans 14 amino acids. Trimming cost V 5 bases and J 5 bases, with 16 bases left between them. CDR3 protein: CASSGAEAVHEQYF. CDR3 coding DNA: TGTGCCAGCAGTGGGGCAGAGGCCGTCCACGAGCAGTACTTC.

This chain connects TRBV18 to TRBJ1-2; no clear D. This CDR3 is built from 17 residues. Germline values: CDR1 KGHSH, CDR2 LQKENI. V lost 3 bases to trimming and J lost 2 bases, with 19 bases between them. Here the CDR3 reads CASSPSQTSRGNYGYTF. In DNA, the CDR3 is TGTGCCAGCTCACCGTCGCAGACGTCCCGAGGGAACTATGGCTACACCTTC.

The CDR3 region has the DNA TGTGCCTGGAGTCTGAGGGGGGGTCAGCCCCAGCATTTT. This sequence encodes CAWSLRGGQPQHF. The gene calls are TRBV30 and TRBJ1-5; TRBD1 is a possible D gene (6 bases). Germline assignment: CDR1 GTSNPN and CDR2 SVGIG (reference sequence). CDR3 length: 13 amino acids. V gave up 2 bases and J gave up 6 bases, with 11 bases separating them.

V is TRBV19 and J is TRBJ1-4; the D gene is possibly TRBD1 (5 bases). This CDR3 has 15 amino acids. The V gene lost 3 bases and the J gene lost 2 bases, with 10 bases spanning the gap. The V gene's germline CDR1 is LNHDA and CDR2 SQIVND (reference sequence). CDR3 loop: CASSMAHRTNEKLFF. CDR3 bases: TGTGCCAGTAGTATGGCGCACAGGACTAATGAAAAACTGTTTTTT. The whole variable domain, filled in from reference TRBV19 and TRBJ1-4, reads DGGITQSPKYLFRKEGQNVTLSCEQNLNHDAMYWYRQDPGQGLRLIYYSQIVNDFQKGDIAEGYSVSREKKESFPLTVTSAQKNPTAFYLCASSMAHRTNEKLFFGSGTQLSVL.

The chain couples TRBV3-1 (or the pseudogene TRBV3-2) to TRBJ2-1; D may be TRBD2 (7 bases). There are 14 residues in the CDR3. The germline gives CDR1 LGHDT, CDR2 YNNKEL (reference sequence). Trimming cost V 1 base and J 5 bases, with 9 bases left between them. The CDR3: CASSQGGGHNEQFF. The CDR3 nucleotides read TGTGCCAGCAGCCAAGGCGGGGGCCACAATGAGCAGTTCTTC.

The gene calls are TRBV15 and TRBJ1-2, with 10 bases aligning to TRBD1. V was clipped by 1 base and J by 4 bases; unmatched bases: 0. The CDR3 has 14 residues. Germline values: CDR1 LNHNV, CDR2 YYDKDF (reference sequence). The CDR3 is CATSRGTGGYGYTF. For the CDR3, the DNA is TGTGCCACCAGCAGAGGGACAGGGGGCTATGGCTACACCTTC.

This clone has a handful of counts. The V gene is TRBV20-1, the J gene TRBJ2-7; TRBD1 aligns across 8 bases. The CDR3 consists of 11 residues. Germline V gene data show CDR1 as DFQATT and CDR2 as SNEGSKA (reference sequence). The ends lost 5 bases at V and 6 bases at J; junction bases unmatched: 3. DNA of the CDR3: TGCAGTGCTTCGACAGGGGTCGAGCAGTACTTC. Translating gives CSASTGVEQYF.

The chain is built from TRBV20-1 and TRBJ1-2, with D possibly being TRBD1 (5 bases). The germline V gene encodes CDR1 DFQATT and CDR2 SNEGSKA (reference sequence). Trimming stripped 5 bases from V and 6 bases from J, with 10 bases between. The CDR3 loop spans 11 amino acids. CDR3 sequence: CSAGSTDGYTF. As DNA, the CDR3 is TGCAGTGCTGGGTCGACAGATGGCTACACCTTC.

CDR3 in amino acids: CASSPPNPVQGTDEKLFF. The CDR3 DNA reads as TGTGCCAGCTCACCACCAAACCCGGTACAGGGTACCGATGAAAAACTGTTTTTT. The chain employs TRBV18 and TRBJ1-4, with D possibly being TRBD1 (6 bases). Trimming stripped 0 bases from V and 6 bases from J, with 20 bases between. Germline values: CDR1 KGHSH, CDR2 LQKENI. This CDR3 has 18 amino acids.

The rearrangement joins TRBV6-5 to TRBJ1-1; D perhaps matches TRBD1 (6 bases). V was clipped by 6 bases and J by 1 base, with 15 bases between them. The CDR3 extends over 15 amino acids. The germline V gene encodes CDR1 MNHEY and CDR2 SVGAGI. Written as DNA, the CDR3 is TGTGCCAGCAGGTTAGGGGGGGCACGGAACACTGAAGCTTTCTTT. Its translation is CASRLGGARNTEAFF.

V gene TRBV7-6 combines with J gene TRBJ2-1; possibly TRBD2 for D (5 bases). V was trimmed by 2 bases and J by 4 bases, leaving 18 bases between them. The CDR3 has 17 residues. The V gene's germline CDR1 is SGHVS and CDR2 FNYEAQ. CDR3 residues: CASSLTPGAATYNEQFF. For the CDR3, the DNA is TGTGCCAGCAGCTTAACCCCAGGAGCGGCTACATACAATGAGCAGTTCTTC.

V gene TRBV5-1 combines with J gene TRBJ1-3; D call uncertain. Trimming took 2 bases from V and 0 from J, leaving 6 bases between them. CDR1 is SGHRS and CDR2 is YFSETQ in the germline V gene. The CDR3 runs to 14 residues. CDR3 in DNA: TGCGCCAGCAGCTTATCGAGCTCTGGAAACACCATATATTTT. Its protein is CASSLSSSGNTIYF.

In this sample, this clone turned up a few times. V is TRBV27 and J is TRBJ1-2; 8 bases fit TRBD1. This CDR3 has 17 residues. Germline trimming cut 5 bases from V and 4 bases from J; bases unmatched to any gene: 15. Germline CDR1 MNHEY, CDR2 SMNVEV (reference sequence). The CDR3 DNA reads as TGTGCCAGCAGTCTTACAATCGACAGGGGCCGGGGCTATGGCTACACCTTC. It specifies CASSLTIDRGRGYGYTF.

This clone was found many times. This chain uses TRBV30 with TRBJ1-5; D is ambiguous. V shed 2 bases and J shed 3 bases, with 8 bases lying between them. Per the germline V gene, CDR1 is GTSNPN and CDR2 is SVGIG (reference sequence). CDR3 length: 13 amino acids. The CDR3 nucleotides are TGTGCCTGGAGTCTTAACACCAATCAGCCCCAGCATTTT. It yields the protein CAWSLNTNQPQHF.

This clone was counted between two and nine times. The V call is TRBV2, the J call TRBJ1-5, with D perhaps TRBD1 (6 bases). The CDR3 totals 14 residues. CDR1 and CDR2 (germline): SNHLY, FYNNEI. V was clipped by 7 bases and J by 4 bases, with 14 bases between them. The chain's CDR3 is CASNQRGSNQPQHF. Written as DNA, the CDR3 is TGTGCCAGCAACCAAAGGGGGAGTAATCAGCCCCAGCATTTT.

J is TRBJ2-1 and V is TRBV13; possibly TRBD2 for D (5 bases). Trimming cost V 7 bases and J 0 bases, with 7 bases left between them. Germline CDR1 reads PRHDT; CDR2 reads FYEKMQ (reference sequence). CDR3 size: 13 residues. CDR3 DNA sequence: TGTGCCAGCATGGGGAGCTCCTACAATGAGCAGTTCTTC. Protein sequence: CASMGSSYNEQFF. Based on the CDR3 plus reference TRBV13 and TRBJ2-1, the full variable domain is AAGVIQSPRHLIKEKRETATLKCYPIPRHDTVYWYQQGPGQDPQFLISFYEKMQSDKGSIPDRFSAQQFSDYHSELNMSSLELGDSALYFCASMGSSYNEQFFGPGTRLTVL.

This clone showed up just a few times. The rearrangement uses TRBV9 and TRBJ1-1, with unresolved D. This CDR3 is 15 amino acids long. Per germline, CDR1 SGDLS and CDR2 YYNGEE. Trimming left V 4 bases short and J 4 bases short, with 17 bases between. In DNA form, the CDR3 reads TGTGCCAGCAGCTCCCACGAGAGGGTCGTCACTGAAGCTTTCTTT. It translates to CASSSHERVVTEAFF.

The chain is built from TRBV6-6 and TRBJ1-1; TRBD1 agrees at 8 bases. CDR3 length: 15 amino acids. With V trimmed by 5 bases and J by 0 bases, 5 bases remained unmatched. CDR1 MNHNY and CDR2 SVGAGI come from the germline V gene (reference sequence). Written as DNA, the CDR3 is TGTGCCAGCAGTGACCGACAGGGGTTGAACACTGAAGCTTTCTTT. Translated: CASSDRQGLNTEAFF.